What follows is one T cell receptor (beta chain) and its context. Its cognate antigen is unknown. This record comes from a study of OX40 agonist ivuxolimab in advanced cancers. Findings of the study overall: Average numbers of expanded clones were greater in CD8+ T cells than in CD4+.

Germline-derived CDR1 and CDR2 are GTSNPN and SVGIG (reference sequence). V shed 5 bases and J shed 1 base, with 3 bases lying between them. The CDR3 contains 11 residues. The table came from immunoSEQ multiplex PCR; TCRdb's copy has only in-frame clones and leaves some out. The table has over 8,000 clones, under 80% seen once. The sequence derives from an adult with an advanced solid tumor such as melanoma, head and neck, liver or kidney cancer. This material consisted of CD4+ or CD8+ T cells sorted from blood, taken in a trial of the OX40 agonist ivuxolimab. J is TRBJ1-3 and V is TRBV30; D gene ambiguous. CDR3 residues: CAWQSGNTIYF. The CDR3 DNA sequence: TGTGCCTGGCAATCTGGAAACACCATATATTTT.